Detailed here is one T cell receptor beta chain. What it binds is not known. Each CDR3 protein gets one entry after TCRdb re-called the reads with MiXCR. The sample includes fewer than 900,000 distinct CDR3 sequences, under 35% of them seen just once. Germline CDR1 SGHVS, CDR2 FNYEAQ. This CDR3 has 17 residues. Trimming took 4 bases from V and 2 from J; bases not matched to a gene: 6. This specimen belongs to a study of T cell repertoires in cytomegalovirus infection. Looking at the study overall: HLA-B-restricted CMV epitopes that are well studied were used alongside recently identified HLA-C-restricted ones. Public TCR beta signatures marked donors with CMV infection and the matching HLA. Study-level points and caveats: Across the ex vivo response, the dominant clonotypes were HLA-C-restricted CMV-specific TCR beta clonotypes. People with CMV and the relevant HLA were identified by cumulative public TCR beta family frequency.

This sequence originates from a human donor in good health (CMV status not recorded). Some clones in this sample may be carry-over from other donors' samples. V is TRBV7-6 and J is TRBJ2-5, with 14 bases matching TRBD2. The source was cultured CD8+ T cells from PBMCs, collected from culture after CMV antigen stimulation. The DNA of the CDR3 is TGTGCCAGCAGCTCTCCGACTAGCGGGGGGGTTCAAGAGACCCAGTACTTC. Translating gives CASSSPTSGGVQETQYF.